Listed below are T cell receptor beta chains from one sample, sequenced in a study of cytomegalovirus exposure and HLA in healthy donors. Produced via immunoSEQ multiplex PCR; TCRdb's table is partial and in-frame only. The sample consists of approximately 150,000 clones, about two thirds of them appearing once. The source material was PBMCs. The receptors were gathered from a woman in her thirties in good health and CMV-seronegative. Both conserved end residues are part of each CDR3. Fields, in order: V gene, CDR3 length, J gene, D gene, clone size, CDR3 DNA, CDR3 protein. A D gene is named only where the DNA matches it firmly. Where a row states a size, it is once, few, many or the class of an expanded clone; other rows omit it.

TRBV29-1,14,TRBJ2-1,TRBD2,.,TGCAGCGTGGAGACTAGCGGGAGGGGACTTGAGCAGTTCTTC,CSVETSGRGLEQFF
TRBV5-4,14,TRBJ1-1,.,.,TGCGCCAGCAGCCAAGATCGGGGGAACACTGAAGCTTTCTTT,CASSQDRGNTEAFF
TRBV14,14,TRBJ1-3,.,.,TGTGCCAGCAGCCAAGCAGGGTCGGAAAACACCATATATTTT,CASSQAGSENTIYF
TRBV7-9,15,TRBJ1-2,.,.,TGTGCCAGCAGCCCTGGACAGACCTCGGGGTATGGCTACACCTTC,CASSPGQTSGYGYTF
TRBV7-2,14,TRBJ2-1,.,.,TGTGCCAGCAGCTTACTCGGCGCATTCGGGGAGCAGTTCTTC,CASSLLGAFGEQFF
TRBV29-1,13,TRBJ1-4,.,.,TGCAGCGTTGAAGGTGGGGAGGGTGAAAAACTGTTTTTT,CSVEGGEGEKLFF
TRBV5-5,15,TRBJ1-1,TRBD1,few,TGTGCCAGCAGCTCACGGACAGGGGGCAACACTGAAGCTTTCTTT,CASSSRTGGNTEAFF
TRBV15,15,TRBJ1-5,.,once,TGTGCCACCAGCAGAGACCAGGGCCACAATCAGCCCCAGCATTTT,CATSRDQGHNQPQHF
TRBV2,16,TRBJ2-7,TRBD2,.,TGTGCCAGCAGTGATGGGGAGCGGGAGCGGACCTACGAGCAGTACTTC,CASSDGERERTYEQYF
TRBV28,14,TRBJ1-5,.,few,TGTGCCAGCAGTCCAAGCTACCCGGAGCAGCCCCAGCATTTT,CASSPSYPEQPQHF
TRBV7-3,16,TRBJ2-1,.,once,TGTGCCAGCAGCAAACCGGGACTTAGCTCCTACAATGAGCAGTTCTTC,CASSKPGLSSYNEQFF
TRBV18,15,TRBJ1-6,.,.,TGTGCCAGCTCACCACTGAGCTCCTATAATTCACCCCTCCACTTT,CASSPLSSYNSPLHF
TRBV5-1,16,TRBJ2-3,.,.,TGCGCCAGCAGCTACAACAGCCGCGGGGGCACAGATACGCAGTATTTT,CASSYNSRGGTDTQYF
TRBV28,14,TRBJ1-5,.,.,TGTGCCAGCAGTGTACAGGGTAAGGGTTCGCCCCAGCATTTT,CASSVQGKGSPQHF
TRBV7-9,15,TRBJ1-3,TRBD1,.,TGTGCCAGCAGCCGTGGACAGGGGCTAAGAAACACCATATATTTT,CASSRGQGLRNTIYF
TRBV7-9,15,TRBJ2-1,.,.,TGTGCCAGCAGCTTTCCCAGGGGTTCCTACAATGAGCAGTTCTTC,CASSFPRGSYNEQFF
TRBV5-1,16,TRBJ2-1,TRBD1,.,TGCGCCAGCATGATTGCCCCAGGGGGCCAGAACAATGAGCAGTTCTTC,CASMIAPGGQNNEQFF
TRBV28,17,TRBJ2-6,TRBD1,.,TGTGCCAGCAGGGGGACAGGGGTTTACGGTGGGGCCAACGTCCTGACTTTC,CASRGTGVYGGANVLTF
TRBV7-9,15,TRBJ2-1,.,.,TGTGCCAGCAGCTTAGGGAGGGAGAGGGTCTATGAGCAGTTCTTC,CASSLGRERVYEQFF
TRBV5-4,14,TRBJ2-7,.,.,TGTGCCAGCAGTTTGTTCGGGACAATAGGCGAGCAGTACTTC,CASSLFGTIGEQYF
TRBV27,12,TRBJ2-3,.,.,TGTGCCAGCAGTACCAAGAGTTATACGCAGTATTTT,CASSTKSYTQYF
TRBV15,16,TRBJ2-3,TRBD2,few,TGTGCCACCAGCAGAGATAGCGGGGGGTCCACAGATACGCAGTATTTT,CATSRDSGGSTDTQYF
TRBV13,14,TRBJ1-3,TRBD1,.,TGTGCCAGCAGCTTGGGACAGGGGGGAAACACCATATATTTT,CASSLGQGGNTIYF